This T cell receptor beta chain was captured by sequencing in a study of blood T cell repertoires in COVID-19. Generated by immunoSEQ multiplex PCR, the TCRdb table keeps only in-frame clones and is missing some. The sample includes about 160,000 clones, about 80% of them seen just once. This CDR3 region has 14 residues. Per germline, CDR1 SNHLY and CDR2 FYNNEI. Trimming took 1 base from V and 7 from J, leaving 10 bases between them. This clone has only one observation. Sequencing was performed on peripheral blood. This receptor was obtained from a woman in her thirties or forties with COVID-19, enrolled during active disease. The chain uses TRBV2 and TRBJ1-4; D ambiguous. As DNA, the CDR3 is TGTGCCAGCAGTGAAGGTTTTACGGGTGAAAAACTGTTTTTT. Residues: CASSEGFTGEKLFF.